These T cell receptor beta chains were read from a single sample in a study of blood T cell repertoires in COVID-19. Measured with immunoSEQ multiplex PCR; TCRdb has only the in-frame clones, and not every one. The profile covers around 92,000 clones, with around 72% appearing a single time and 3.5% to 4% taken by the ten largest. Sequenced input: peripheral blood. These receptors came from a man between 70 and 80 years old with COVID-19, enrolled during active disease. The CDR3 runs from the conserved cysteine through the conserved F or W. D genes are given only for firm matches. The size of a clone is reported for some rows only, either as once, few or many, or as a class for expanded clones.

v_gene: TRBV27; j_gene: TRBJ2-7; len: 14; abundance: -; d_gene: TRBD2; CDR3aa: CASSWGGDTYEQYF; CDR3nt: TGTGCCAGCAGTTGGGGGGGGGATACCTACGAGCAGTACTTC
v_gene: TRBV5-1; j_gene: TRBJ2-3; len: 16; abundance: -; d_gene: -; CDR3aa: CASRKFTGLSTDTQYF; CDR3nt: TGCGCCAGCAGGAAATTTACAGGGCTGAGCACAGATACGCAGTATTTT
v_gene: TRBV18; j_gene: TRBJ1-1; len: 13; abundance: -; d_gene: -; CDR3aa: CASSPPGSTEAFF; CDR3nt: TGTGCCAGCTCACCACCGGGGAGCACTGAAGCTTTCTTT
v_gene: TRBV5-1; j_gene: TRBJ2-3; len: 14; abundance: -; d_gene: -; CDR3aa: CASSSGVRTDTQYF; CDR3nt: TGCGCCAGCAGCTCGGGAGTAAGGACAGATACGCAGTATTTT
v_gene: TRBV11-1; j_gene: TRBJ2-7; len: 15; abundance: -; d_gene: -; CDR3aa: CASSLEPEGNYEQYF; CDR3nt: TGTGCCAGCAGCTTAGAGCCTGAGGGTAACTACGAGCAGTACTTC
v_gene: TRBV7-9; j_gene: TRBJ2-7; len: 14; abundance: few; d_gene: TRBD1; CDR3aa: CASSLSDRAYEQYF; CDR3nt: TGTGCCAGCAGCTTATCCGACAGGGCCTACGAGCAGTACTTC
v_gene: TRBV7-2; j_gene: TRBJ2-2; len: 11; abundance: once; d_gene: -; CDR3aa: CASSLYGELFF; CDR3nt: TGTGCCAGCAGCTTATACGGGGAGCTGTTTTTT
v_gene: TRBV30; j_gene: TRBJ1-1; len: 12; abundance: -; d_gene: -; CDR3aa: CASTLQGIRAFF; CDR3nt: TGTGCCTCCACCTTACAGGGTATTCGAGCTTTCTTT
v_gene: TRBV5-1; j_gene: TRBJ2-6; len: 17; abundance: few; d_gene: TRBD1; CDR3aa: CASTLREGATGANVLTF; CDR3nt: TGCGCCAGCACCCTAAGAGAGGGGGCTACTGGGGCCAACGTCCTGACTTTC
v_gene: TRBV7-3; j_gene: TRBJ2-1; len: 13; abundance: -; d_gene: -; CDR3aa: CASSSSTYNEQFF; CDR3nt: TGTGCCAGCAGCTCCTCTACCTACAATGAGCAGTTCTTC
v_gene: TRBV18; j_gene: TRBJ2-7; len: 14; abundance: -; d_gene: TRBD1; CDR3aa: CASSPRTGGYEQYF; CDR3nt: TGTGCCAGCTCACCAAGGACAGGGGGGTACGAGCAGTACTTC
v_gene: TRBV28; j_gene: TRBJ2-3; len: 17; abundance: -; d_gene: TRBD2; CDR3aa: CASSSQREGAPTDTQYF; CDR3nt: TGTGCCAGCAGTTCACAGCGGGAGGGCGCCCCCACAGATACGCAGTATTTT
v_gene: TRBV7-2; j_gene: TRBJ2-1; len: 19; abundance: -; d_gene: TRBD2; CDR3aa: CASSLRGTLAVRSYNEQFF; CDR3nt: TGTGCCAGCAGCTTAAGGGGCACCCTAGCGGTTCGCTCCTACAATGAGCAGTTCTTC
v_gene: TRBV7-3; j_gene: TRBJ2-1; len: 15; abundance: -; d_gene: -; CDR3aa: CASSPSPLAYNEQFF; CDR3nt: TGTGCCAGCAGCCCCTCGCCACTAGCCTACAATGAGCAGTTCTTC
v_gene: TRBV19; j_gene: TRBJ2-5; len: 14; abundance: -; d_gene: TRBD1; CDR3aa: CASSTDRGRETQYF; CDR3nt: TGTGCCAGTAGTACTGACAGGGGCCGGGAGACCCAGTACTTC
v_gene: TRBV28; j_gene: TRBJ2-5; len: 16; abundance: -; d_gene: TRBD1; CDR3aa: CASSSPQGTGLETQYF; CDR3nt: TGTGCCAGCAGCTCCCCCCAAGGGACAGGGTTGGAGACCCAGTACTTC
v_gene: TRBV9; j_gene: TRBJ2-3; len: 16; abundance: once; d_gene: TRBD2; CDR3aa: CASSIGTSGTTDTQYF; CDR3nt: TGTGCCAGCAGCATCGGGACTAGCGGGACCACAGATACGCAGTATTTT
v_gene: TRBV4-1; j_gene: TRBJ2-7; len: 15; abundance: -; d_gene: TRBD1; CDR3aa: CASSQKVDRVGEQYF; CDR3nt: TGCGCCAGCAGCCAAAAGGTGGACAGGGTAGGCGAGCAGTACTTC
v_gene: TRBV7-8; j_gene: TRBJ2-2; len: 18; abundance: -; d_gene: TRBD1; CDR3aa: CASSLVVWTGLNTGELFF; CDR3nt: TGTGCCAGCAGCTTAGTCGTTTGGACAGGCCTGAACACCGGGGAGCTGTTTTTT
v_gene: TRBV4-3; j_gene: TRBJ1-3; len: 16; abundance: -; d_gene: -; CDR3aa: CASSQDPQNIGNTIYF; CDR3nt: TGCGCCAGCAGCCAAGATCCCCAGAACATTGGAAACACCATATATTTT
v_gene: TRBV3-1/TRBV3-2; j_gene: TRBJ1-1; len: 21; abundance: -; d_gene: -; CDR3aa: CASSQKSEGTFNRARSPEAFF; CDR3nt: TGTGCCAGCAGCCAAAAAAGTGAGGGGACATTTAACAGGGCCCGGTCCCCTGAAGCTTTCTTT
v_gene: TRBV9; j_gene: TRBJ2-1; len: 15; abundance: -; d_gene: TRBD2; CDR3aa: CASSVSTSGYNEQFF; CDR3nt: TGTGCCAGCAGCGTAAGTACTAGCGGTTACAATGAGCAGTTCTTC
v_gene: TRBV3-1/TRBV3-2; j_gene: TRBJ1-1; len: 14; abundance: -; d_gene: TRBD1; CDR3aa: CASSFGQENTEAFF; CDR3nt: TGTGCCAGCAGCTTTGGACAGGAGAACACTGAAGCTTTCTTT
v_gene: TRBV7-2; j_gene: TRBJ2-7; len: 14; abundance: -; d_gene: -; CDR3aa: CASSLEGALGEQYF; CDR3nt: TGTGCCAGCAGCTTGGAAGGGGCGTTAGGCGAGCAGTACTTC
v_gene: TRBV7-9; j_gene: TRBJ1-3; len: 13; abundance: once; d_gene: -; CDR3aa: CASSSGQGNTIYF; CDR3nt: TGTGCCAGCAGCTCGGGTCAAGGAAACACCATATATTTT
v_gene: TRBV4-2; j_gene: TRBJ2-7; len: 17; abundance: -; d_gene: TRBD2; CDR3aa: CASSQELGTSGPYEQYF; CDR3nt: TGTGCCAGCAGCCAAGAGCTCGGGACTAGCGGACCGTACGAGCAGTACTTC
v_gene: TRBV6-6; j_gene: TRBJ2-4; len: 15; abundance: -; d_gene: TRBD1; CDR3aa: CASSGDSLAKNIQYF; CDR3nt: TGTGCCAGCAGTGGGGACAGTTTAGCCAAAAACATTCAGTACTTC
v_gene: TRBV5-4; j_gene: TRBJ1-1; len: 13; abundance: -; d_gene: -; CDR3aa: CASSLAGRAEAFF; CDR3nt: TGTGCCAGCAGCTTGGCAGGCAGGGCCGAAGCTTTCTTT
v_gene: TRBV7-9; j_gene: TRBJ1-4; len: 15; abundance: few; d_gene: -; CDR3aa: CASSLARSLNEKLFF; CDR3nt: TGTGCCAGCAGCTTAGCCCGGTCCCTTAATGAAAAACTGTTTTTT
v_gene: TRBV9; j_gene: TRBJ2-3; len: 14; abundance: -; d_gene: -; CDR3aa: CASSVGTLTDTQYF; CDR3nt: TGTGCCAGCAGCGTCGGGACTCTAACAGATACGCAGTATTTT